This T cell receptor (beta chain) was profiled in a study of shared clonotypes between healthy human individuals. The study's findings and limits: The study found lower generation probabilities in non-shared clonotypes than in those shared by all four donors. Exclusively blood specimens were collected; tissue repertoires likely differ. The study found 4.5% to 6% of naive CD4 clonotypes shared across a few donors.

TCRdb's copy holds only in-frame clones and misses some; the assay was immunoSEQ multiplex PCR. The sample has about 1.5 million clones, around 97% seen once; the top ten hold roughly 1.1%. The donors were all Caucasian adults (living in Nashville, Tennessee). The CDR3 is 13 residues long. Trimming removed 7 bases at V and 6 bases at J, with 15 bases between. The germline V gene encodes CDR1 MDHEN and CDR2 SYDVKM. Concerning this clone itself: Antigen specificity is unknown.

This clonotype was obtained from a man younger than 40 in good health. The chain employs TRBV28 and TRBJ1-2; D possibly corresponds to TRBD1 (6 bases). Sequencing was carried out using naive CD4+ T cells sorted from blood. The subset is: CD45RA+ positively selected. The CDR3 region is CASIDWQGNGYTF. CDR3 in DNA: TGTGCCAGCATCGACTGGCAGGGGAATGGCTACACCTTC.